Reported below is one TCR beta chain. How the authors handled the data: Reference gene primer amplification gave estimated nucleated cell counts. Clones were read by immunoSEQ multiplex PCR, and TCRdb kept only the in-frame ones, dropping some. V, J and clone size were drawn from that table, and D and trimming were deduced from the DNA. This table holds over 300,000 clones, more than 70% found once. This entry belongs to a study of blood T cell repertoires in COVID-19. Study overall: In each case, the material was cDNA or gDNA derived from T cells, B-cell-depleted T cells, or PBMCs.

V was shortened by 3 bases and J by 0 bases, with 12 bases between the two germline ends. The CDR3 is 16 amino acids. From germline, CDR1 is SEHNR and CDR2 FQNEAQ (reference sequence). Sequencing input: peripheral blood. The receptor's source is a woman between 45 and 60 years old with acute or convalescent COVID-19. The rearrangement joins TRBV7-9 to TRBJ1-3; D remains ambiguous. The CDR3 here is CASSFLYGSSGNTIYF. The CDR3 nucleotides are TGTGCCAGCAGCTTCTTGTACGGGAGCTCTGGAAACACCATATATTTT.